The T cell receptor beta chain described here comes from a study of identical twins. This clonotype was found many times. From the 5' RACE reads, TCRdb called clonotypes with MiXCR, one entry per CDR3 protein. The repertoire holds 300,000 to 400,000 distinct CDR3 sequences, with approximately 8.8% as singletons. This receptor was taken from a woman between 50 and 59 years old in good health. Material: naive T cells sorted from blood.

The CDR3 sequence: CASSGGTSRNEQFF. CDR3 DNA sequence: TGTGCCAGCAGCGGGGGGACTTCCCGAAATGAGCAGTTCTTC. The rearrangement links TRBV7-7 to TRBJ2-1; tentative D call: TRBD2 (6 bases). Trimming pared 5 bases from V and 7 bases from J, leaving 15 bases between. Germline CDR1 and CDR2: SSHAT and FNYEAQ (reference sequence). CDR3 length: 14 residues.